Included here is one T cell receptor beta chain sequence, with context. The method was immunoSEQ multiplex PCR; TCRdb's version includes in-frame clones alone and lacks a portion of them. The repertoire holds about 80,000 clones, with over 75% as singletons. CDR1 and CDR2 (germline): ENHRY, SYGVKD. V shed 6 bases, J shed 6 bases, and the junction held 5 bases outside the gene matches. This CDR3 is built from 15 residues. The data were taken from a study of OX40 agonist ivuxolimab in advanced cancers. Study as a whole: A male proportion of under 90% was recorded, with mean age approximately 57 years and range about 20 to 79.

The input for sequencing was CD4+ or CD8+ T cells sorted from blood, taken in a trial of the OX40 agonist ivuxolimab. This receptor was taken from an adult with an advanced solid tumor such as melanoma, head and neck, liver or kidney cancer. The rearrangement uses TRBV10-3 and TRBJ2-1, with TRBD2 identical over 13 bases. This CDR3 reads CAISSGLAGINEQFF. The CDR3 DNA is TGTGCCATCAGCTCGGGACTAGCGGGGATCAATGAGCAGTTCTTC.